A selection of T cell receptor beta chains follows, all from one sample in a study of beta chain features in type 1 diabetes. TCRdb's table, derived via immunoSEQ multiplex PCR, lists solely in-frame clones and lacks some. The profile shows about 620,000 clones, roughly a sixth of them singletons. Material for sequencing was naive CD4+ T cells from blood. These receptors were obtained from a man between 18 and 35 years old in good health. CDR3s include the opening cysteine and the closing phenylalanine or tryptophan. The order of the fields is clone size, J gene, D gene, V gene, CDR3 length, CDR3 DNA, CDR3 protein. D genes are given only for firm matches. Where a row states a size, it is once, few, many or the class of an expanded clone; other rows omit it.

clone size: few; J gene: TRBJ2-3; D gene: -; V gene: TRBV5-1; CDR3 length: 18; CDR3 DNA: TGCGCCAGCAGCCCCACCGCAGGAACAAGAAGCGTCACAGATACGCAGTATTTT; CDR3 protein: CASSPTAGTRSVTDTQYF
clone size: -; J gene: TRBJ1-6; D gene: -; V gene: TRBV20-1; CDR3 length: 11; CDR3 DNA: TGCAGTGCTAGGAACGGTCCACCCCTCCACTTT; CDR3 protein: CSARNGPPLHF
clone size: -; J gene: TRBJ1-5; D gene: -; V gene: TRBV18; CDR3 length: 13; CDR3 DNA: TGTGCCAGCTCACCACCGGGTGATCAGCCCCAGCATTTT; CDR3 protein: CASSPPGDQPQHF
clone size: few; J gene: TRBJ2-3; D gene: -; V gene: TRBV9; CDR3 length: 15; CDR3 DNA: TGTGCCAGCAGCGTAGGGTCTTGGGGCACAGATACGCAGTATTTT; CDR3 protein: CASSVGSWGTDTQYF
clone size: -; J gene: TRBJ2-7; D gene: TRBD2; V gene: TRBV5-1; CDR3 length: 15; CDR3 DNA: TGCGCCAGCAGCTATAGCGGGACCCCGTCCTACGAGCAGTACTTC; CDR3 protein: CASSYSGTPSYEQYF
clone size: -; J gene: TRBJ2-3; D gene: -; V gene: TRBV6-1; CDR3 length: 15; CDR3 DNA: TGTGCCAGCACCCCCCCCGGGGGTAGAACAGATACGCAGTATTTT; CDR3 protein: CASTPPGGRTDTQYF
clone size: few; J gene: TRBJ2-3; D gene: -; V gene: TRBV7-9; CDR3 length: 16; CDR3 DNA: TGTGCCAGCAGCCCCATCGGAGGGGGTAGCACAGATACGCAGTATTTT; CDR3 protein: CASSPIGGGSTDTQYF
clone size: -; J gene: TRBJ1-2; D gene: -; V gene: TRBV5-4; CDR3 length: 15; CDR3 DNA: TGTGCCAGCAGTCCTACCGGGACCTCTAACTATGGCTACACCTTC; CDR3 protein: CASSPTGTSNYGYTF
clone size: -; J gene: TRBJ1-4; D gene: -; V gene: TRBV5-1; CDR3 length: 14; CDR3 DNA: TGCGCCAGCAAACCAGGACAGCCTAATGAAAAACTGTTTTTT; CDR3 protein: CASKPGQPNEKLFF
clone size: few; J gene: TRBJ2-1; D gene: -; V gene: TRBV9; CDR3 length: 13; CDR3 DNA: TGTGCCAGCAGCGGAGGCACGTACAATGAGCAGTTCTTC; CDR3 protein: CASSGGTYNEQFF
clone size: few; J gene: TRBJ2-3; D gene: TRBD2; V gene: TRBV7-2; CDR3 length: 15; CDR3 DNA: TGTGCCAGCAGCCTCAGCGGGAGGAGGTCAGATACGCAGTATTTT; CDR3 protein: CASSLSGRRSDTQYF
clone size: few; J gene: TRBJ1-3; D gene: -; V gene: TRBV4-1; CDR3 length: 16; CDR3 DNA: TGCGCCAGCAGCCAAGAGGGCCACCTATCTGGAAACACCATATATTTT; CDR3 protein: CASSQEGHLSGNTIYF
clone size: -; J gene: TRBJ1-5; D gene: -; V gene: TRBV7-2; CDR3 length: 14; CDR3 DNA: TGTGCCAGCAGCCCGGGCTACAGCAATCAGCCCCAGCATTTT; CDR3 protein: CASSPGYSNQPQHF
clone size: -; J gene: TRBJ1-5; D gene: -; V gene: TRBV30; CDR3 length: 11; CDR3 DNA: TGTGCCTGGAGTGGTACAGGGCCCCAGCATTTT; CDR3 protein: CAWSGTGPQHF
clone size: -; J gene: TRBJ1-1; D gene: -; V gene: TRBV7-9; CDR3 length: 14; CDR3 DNA: TGTGCCAGCAGCTTAGGAGGACAGAACACTGAAGCTTTCTTT; CDR3 protein: CASSLGGQNTEAFF
clone size: few; J gene: TRBJ1-1; D gene: -; V gene: TRBV29-1; CDR3 length: 14; CDR3 DNA: TGCAGCGTTGAAGTTCATGCAATGAACACTGAAGCTTTCTTT; CDR3 protein: CSVEVHAMNTEAFF
clone size: -; J gene: TRBJ1-2; D gene: -; V gene: TRBV28; CDR3 length: 13; CDR3 DNA: TGTGCCAGCAGCCGGGAACCTAACTATGGCTACACCTTC; CDR3 protein: CASSREPNYGYTF
clone size: -; J gene: TRBJ2-4; D gene: TRBD1; V gene: TRBV28; CDR3 length: 17; CDR3 DNA: TGTGCCAGCAGTTTACCCCGCCAGGGGGCCCAGAGTGGCATTCAGTACTTC; CDR3 protein: CASSLPRQGAQSGIQYF
clone size: -; J gene: TRBJ2-5; D gene: TRBD2; V gene: TRBV19; CDR3 length: 17; CDR3 DNA: TGTGCCAGTAGTACGACTAGCGGGAGTAGTAGCCAAGAGACCCAGTACTTC; CDR3 protein: CASSTTSGSSSQETQYF
clone size: -; J gene: TRBJ2-3; D gene: -; V gene: TRBV7-2; CDR3 length: 14; CDR3 DNA: TGTGCCAGCATCCTATACAAAGGCACAGATACGCAGTATTTT; CDR3 protein: CASILYKGTDTQYF
clone size: -; J gene: TRBJ2-4; D gene: -; V gene: TRBV13; CDR3 length: 16; CDR3 DNA: TGTGCCAGCAGCTTATTTGGGGGCTTAGCCAAAAACATTCAGTACTTC; CDR3 protein: CASSLFGGLAKNIQYF
clone size: -; J gene: TRBJ2-1; D gene: TRBD2; V gene: TRBV4-2; CDR3 length: 17; CDR3 DNA: TGTGCCAGCAGCCAAGGAGAAGGGAGGGGCTGGTACAATGAGCAGTTCTTC; CDR3 protein: CASSQGEGRGWYNEQFF
clone size: few; J gene: TRBJ1-5; D gene: -; V gene: TRBV27; CDR3 length: 14; CDR3 DNA: TGTGCCAGCAGTTTAGCGGATAGCAATCAGCCCCAGCATTTT; CDR3 protein: CASSLADSNQPQHF
clone size: -; J gene: TRBJ1-6; D gene: -; V gene: TRBV2; CDR3 length: 14; CDR3 DNA: TGTGCCAGCAGTGTTGATGGCGGGGGATCACCCCTCCACTTT; CDR3 protein: CASSVDGGGSPLHF
clone size: few; J gene: TRBJ2-7; D gene: -; V gene: TRBV5-1; CDR3 length: 15; CDR3 DNA: TGCGCCAGCAGCTTGCAGGGACGGGCGGCCTACGAGCAGTACTTC; CDR3 protein: CASSLQGRAAYEQYF
clone size: few; J gene: TRBJ2-7; D gene: TRBD1; V gene: TRBV10-3; CDR3 length: 14; CDR3 DNA: TGTGCCATCAGACCTGGGACAGGGGGATACGAGCAGTACTTC; CDR3 protein: CAIRPGTGGYEQYF
clone size: few; J gene: TRBJ2-7; D gene: -; V gene: TRBV20-1; CDR3 length: 10; CDR3 DNA: TGCAGTGTCCGACGCCACGAGCAGTACTTC; CDR3 protein: CSVRRHEQYF
clone size: -; J gene: TRBJ2-3; D gene: TRBD2; V gene: TRBV5-4; CDR3 length: 16; CDR3 DNA: TGTGCCAGCAGGCCCGGGACTAGCAAATCCACAGATACGCAGTATTTT; CDR3 protein: CASRPGTSKSTDTQYF